This section outlines one T cell receptor (beta chain) sequence together with its context. V lost 0 bases, J lost 7 bases, and 18 bases lay in between. Per germline, CDR1 MGHRA and CDR2 YSYEKL. The CDR3 has 16 amino acids. This specimen belongs to a study of blood T cell repertoires in COVID-19. Assay: immunoSEQ multiplex PCR; the TCRdb copy retains only in-frame clones and omits some. The data contain just over 650,000 clones, around 90% of them singletons. The sequence was collected from a woman aged 18-29 years with acute or convalescent COVID-19. The sequenced sample consisted of peripheral blood. This chain links TRBV4-1 with TRBJ2-5; D is possibly TRBD1 (7 bases). The CDR3 loop is CASSQDYWNQGGTQYF. CDR3 in DNA: TGCGCCAGCAGCCAAGACTACTGGAATCAGGGGGGGACCCAGTACTTC.